Listed here is a single T cell receptor beta chain. Its antigen is not known. This record belongs to a study of CD8+ T cells in alopecia areata. Across the study: Treated patients were dosed with oral tofacitinib, taking 5 to 10 mg twice daily. Once tofacitinib had been taken for 6 to 18 months, 6 months off drug followed.

After isolation, RNA underwent reverse transcription to generate cDNA as the sequencing template. Only in-frame clones appear in the TCRdb table, and some are missing; sequencing was by immunoSEQ multiplex PCR. The sample lists some 45,000 clones, over 85% occurring once. Overall study findings and caveats: Tofacitinib yielded significantly lower scalp clonality and fewer expanded CD8+ clones among the top 100. Higher clonality was seen in lesional scalp than in normal scalp, especially in alopecia totalis/universalis.

There are 13 residues in the CDR3. Trimming pared 4 bases from V and 7 bases from J, leaving 14 bases between. Germline loops: CDR1 LNHDA, CDR2 SQIVND (reference sequence). This sample's treatment: oral pan-JAK inhibitor, 5-10 mg twice daily. The rearrangement links TRBV19 to TRBJ2-7; D possibly corresponds to TRBD1 (6 bases). Sequencing was performed on CD8+ T cells sorted from blood, taken at week 24, from a patient treated with tofacitinib. The sequence derives from a human donor with alopecia areata. CDR3 region: CASSTQGFMEQYF. The CDR3 DNA sequence: TGTGCCAGTAGTACGCAGGGGTTTATGGAGCAGTACTTC.